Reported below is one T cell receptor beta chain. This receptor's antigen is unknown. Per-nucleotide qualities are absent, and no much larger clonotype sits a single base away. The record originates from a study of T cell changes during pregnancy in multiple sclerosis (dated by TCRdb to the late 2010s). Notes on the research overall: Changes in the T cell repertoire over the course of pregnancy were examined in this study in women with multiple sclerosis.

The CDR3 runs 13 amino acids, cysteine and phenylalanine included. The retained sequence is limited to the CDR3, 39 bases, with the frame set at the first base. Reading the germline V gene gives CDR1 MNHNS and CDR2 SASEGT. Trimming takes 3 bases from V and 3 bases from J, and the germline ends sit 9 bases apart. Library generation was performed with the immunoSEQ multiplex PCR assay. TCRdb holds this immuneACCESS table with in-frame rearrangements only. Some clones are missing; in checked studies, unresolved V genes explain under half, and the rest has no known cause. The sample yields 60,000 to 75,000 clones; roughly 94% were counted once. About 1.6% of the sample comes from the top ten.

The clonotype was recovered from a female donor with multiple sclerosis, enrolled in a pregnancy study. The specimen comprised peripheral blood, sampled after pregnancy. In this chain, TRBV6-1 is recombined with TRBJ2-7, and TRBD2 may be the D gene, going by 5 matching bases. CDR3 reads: CASSDRDHYEQYF. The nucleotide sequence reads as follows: TGTGCCAGCAGTGACCGGGATCACTACGAGCAGTACTTC.